The 7 T cell receptor beta chains presented below share a single source sample, sequenced in a study of shared clonotypes between healthy human individuals. Cells designated naive CD8 were CD45RO-negative and were positively selected for CCR7, with terminally differentiated effector memory CD45RA+ cells excluded. The data were produced by immunoSEQ multiplex PCR, yet TCRdb's version contains in-frame clones alone and is incomplete. The sample holds roughly 590,000 clones, over 95% seen once. The source material was naive CD8+ T cells sorted from blood. The receptors here all came from a woman younger than 45 in good health.

The gene calls are TRBV5-6 and TRBJ1-2, with 8 bases lining up with TRBD1. Germline-derived CDR1 and CDR2 are SGHDT and YYEEEE. V shed 4 bases and J 4 bases; nucleotides not matched to a gene: 12. The CDR3 is 16 residues long. CDR3 nucleotide sequence: TGTGCCAGCAGCACCCGGGACAGGTTAATAGGCTATGGCTACACCTTC. It codes for CASSTRDRLIGYGYTF.

This clone showed up just a few times. The chain couples TRBV11-2 to TRBJ2-7; D not certain. The CDR3 covers 12 residues. V shed 5 bases and J shed 2 bases, with 7 bases lying between them. Germline V gene lookup returns CDR1 SGHAT and CDR2 FQNNGV. CDR3 in DNA: TGTGCCAGCAGCGTGAATACCTACGAGCAGTACTTC. Encoded protein: CASSVNTYEQYF.

About this clone: Other DNA sequences in this specimen translate into the identical CDR3. The V and J genes are TRBV27 and TRBJ2-1; D is perhaps TRBD1 or TRBD2 (5 bases each). The CDR3 is 14 amino acids. CDR1 is MNHEY, CDR2 SMNVEV, per germline (reference sequence). Trimming took 3 bases from V and 0 from J, leaving 6 bases between them. CDR3 nucleotides: TGTGCCAGCAGTTTTGGGGGCTCCTACAATGAGCAGTTCTTC. It codes for CASSFGGSYNEQFF.

J is TRBJ2-3 and V is TRBV5-1; 10 positions match TRBD1. The J segment lost 3 bases and the V segment lost 4 bases, leaving 5 bases of the junction unmatched. The CDR3 is made up of 15 amino acids. Germline loops: CDR1 SGHRS, CDR2 YFSETQ. This chain's CDR3 is CASSPTGGNTDTQYF. CDR3 nucleotides: TGCGCCAGCAGCCCGACAGGGGGCAATACAGATACGCAGTATTTT. The entire variable domain, with the rest obtained from reference TRBV5-1 and TRBJ2-3, is as follows: KAGVTQTPRYLIKTRGQQVTLSCSPISGHRSVSWYQQTPGQGLQFLFEYFSETQRNKGNFPGRFSGRQFSNSRSEMNVSTLELGDSALYLCASSPTGGNTDTQYFGPGTRLTVL.

This sequence joins TRBV7-8 and TRBJ2-1; tentative D call: TRBD1 (5 bases). Germline CDR1 SGHVS, CDR2 FQNEAQ. This CDR3 has 13 amino acids. Trimming stripped 5 bases from V and 4 bases from J, with 9 bases between. The chain's CDR3 is CASSRQSYNEQFF. In nucleotides, the CDR3 is TGTGCCAGCAGCCGACAGAGTTACAATGAGCAGTTCTTC.

This chain links TRBV2 with TRBJ1-1; a weak D match, TRBD1 (5 bases). The CDR3 runs 14 residues. V was clipped by 3 bases and J by 0 bases, with 8 bases between them. The V gene's germline CDR1 is SNHLY and CDR2 FYNNEI. The CDR3 sequence: CASSETAMNTEAFF. The CDR3 DNA sequence: TGTGCCAGCAGTGAGACAGCTATGAACACTGAAGCTTTCTTT.

The V gene is TRBV7-6, the J gene TRBJ2-7; 9 bases line up with TRBD2. The germline CDR1 and CDR2 sequences are SGHVS and FNYEAQ. J gave up 0 bases and V 5 bases, and 8 bases lay outside the gene matches. The CDR3 consists of 16 residues. The CDR3 region has the DNA TGTGCCAGCAGCCCGCGGGGTAGCGGGGGCTCCTACGAGCAGTACTTC. Protein: CASSPRGSGGSYEQYF.